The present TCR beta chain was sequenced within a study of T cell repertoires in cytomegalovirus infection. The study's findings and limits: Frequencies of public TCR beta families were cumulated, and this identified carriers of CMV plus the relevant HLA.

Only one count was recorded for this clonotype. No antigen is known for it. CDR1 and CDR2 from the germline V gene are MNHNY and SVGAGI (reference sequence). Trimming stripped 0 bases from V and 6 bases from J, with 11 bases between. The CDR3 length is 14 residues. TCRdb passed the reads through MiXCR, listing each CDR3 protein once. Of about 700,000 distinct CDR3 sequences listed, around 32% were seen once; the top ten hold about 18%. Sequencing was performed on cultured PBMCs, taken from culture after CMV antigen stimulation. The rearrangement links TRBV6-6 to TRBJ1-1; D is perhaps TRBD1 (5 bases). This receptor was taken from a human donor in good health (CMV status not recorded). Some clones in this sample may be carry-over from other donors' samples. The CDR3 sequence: CASSYSFGGAEAFF. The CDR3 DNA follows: TGTGCCAGCAGTTACTCGTTCGGGGGGGCTGAAGCTTTCTTT.